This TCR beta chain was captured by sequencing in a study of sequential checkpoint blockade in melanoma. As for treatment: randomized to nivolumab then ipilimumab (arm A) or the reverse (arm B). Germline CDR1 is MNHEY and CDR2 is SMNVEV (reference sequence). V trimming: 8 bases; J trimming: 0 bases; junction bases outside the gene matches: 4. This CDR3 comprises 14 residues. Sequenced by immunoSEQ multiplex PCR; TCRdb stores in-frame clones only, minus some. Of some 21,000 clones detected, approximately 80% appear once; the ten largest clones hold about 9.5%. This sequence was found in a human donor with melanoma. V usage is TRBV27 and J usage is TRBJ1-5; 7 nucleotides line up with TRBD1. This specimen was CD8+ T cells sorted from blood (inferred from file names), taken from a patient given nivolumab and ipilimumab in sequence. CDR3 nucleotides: TGTGCCAGCCGGACAGGCAATAGCAATCAGCCCCAGCATTTT. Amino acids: CASRTGNSNQPQHF.